These T cell receptor beta chains were read from a single sample in a study of shared clonotypes between healthy human individuals. The repertoire was sequenced with immunoSEQ multiplex PCR; TCRdb's copy has only in-frame clones and lacks some. The data show around 440,000 clones, with roughly 80% seen just once and 9.5% to 15% held by the top ten. Sequenced input: PBMCs. Receptors originate from a woman in her thirties or forties in good health. Some clones in this sample may be carry-over from other donors' samples. Each CDR3 is given with its conserved first and last residue. D genes are given only for firm matches. Size tells how often a clone was seen (once, few, many) or the class of an expanded clone, and some rows leave it out.

clone size: -; D gene: TRBD2; J gene: TRBJ2-7; CDR3 length: 16; V gene: TRBV11-1; CDR3 DNA: TGTGCCAGCAGCTCCGGGAGGGTTGCGCGGGACTACGAGCAGTACTTC; CDR3 protein: CASSSGRVARDYEQYF
clone size: -; D gene: -; J gene: TRBJ2-7; CDR3 length: 15; V gene: TRBV28; CDR3 DNA: TGTGCCAGCAGTTTGACCGGGGCCTTCTCCTACGAGCAGTACTTC; CDR3 protein: CASSLTGAFSYEQYF
clone size: -; D gene: -; J gene: TRBJ2-6; CDR3 length: 15; V gene: TRBV5-1; CDR3 DNA: TGCGCCAGCAGCTTGGAAGGGGCTGGGGCCAACGTCCTGACTTTC; CDR3 protein: CASSLEGAGANVLTF
clone size: -; D gene: TRBD1; J gene: TRBJ2-5; CDR3 length: 14; V gene: TRBV5-6; CDR3 DNA: TGTGCCAGCAGCATCAGGGGGCAAGAAGAGACCCAGTACTTC; CDR3 protein: CASSIRGQEETQYF
clone size: many; D gene: TRBD1; J gene: TRBJ1-4; CDR3 length: 18; V gene: TRBV7-9; CDR3 DNA: TGTGCCAGCAGCGCAGAGACAGGGGGCTCGTTTGGTAATGAAAAACTGTTTTTT; CDR3 protein: CASSAETGGSFGNEKLFF
clone size: -; D gene: -; J gene: TRBJ1-3; CDR3 length: 12; V gene: TRBV15; CDR3 DNA: TGTGCCACCCAAAGTCCCGCGGACACCATATATTTT; CDR3 protein: CATQSPADTIYF
clone size: -; D gene: TRBD2; J gene: TRBJ2-4; CDR3 length: 14; V gene: TRBV6-1; CDR3 DNA: TGTGCCAGCAGCTCCGGGACTAGGGTCGGCATTCAGTACTTC; CDR3 protein: CASSSGTRVGIQYF
clone size: -; D gene: -; J gene: TRBJ1-1; CDR3 length: 13; V gene: TRBV5-1; CDR3 DNA: TGCGCCAGCAGCTTAAACTGGAACACTGAAGCTTTCTTT; CDR3 protein: CASSLNWNTEAFF
clone size: many; D gene: -; J gene: TRBJ2-7; CDR3 length: 12; V gene: TRBV7-9; CDR3 DNA: TGTGCCAGCAGCTTTGCAGGGTTCGAGCAGTACTTC; CDR3 protein: CASSFAGFEQYF
clone size: once; D gene: TRBD2; J gene: TRBJ2-1; CDR3 length: 17; V gene: TRBV13; CDR3 DNA: TGTGCCAGCAGCTTACCCGGCGGGGGGAGCTCCTACAATGAGCAGTTCTTC; CDR3 protein: CASSLPGGGSSYNEQFF
clone size: -; D gene: TRBD1; J gene: TRBJ2-7; CDR3 length: 17; V gene: TRBV4-2; CDR3 DNA: TGTGCCAGCACACAATCTTATCCGGGACAGGGACCTCTCGAGCAGTACTTC; CDR3 protein: CASTQSYPGQGPLEQYF
clone size: -; D gene: -; J gene: TRBJ1-3; CDR3 length: 15; V gene: TRBV28; CDR3 DNA: TGTGCCAGCAGTTTATGGGGTAGCTCTGGAAACACCATATATTTT; CDR3 protein: CASSLWGSSGNTIYF
clone size: -; D gene: -; J gene: TRBJ1-5; CDR3 length: 15; V gene: TRBV7-8; CDR3 DNA: TGTGCCAGCATGATCTCGCGCAATAGCAATCAGCCCCAGCATTTT; CDR3 protein: CASMISRNSNQPQHF
clone size: few; D gene: -; J gene: TRBJ2-6; CDR3 length: 13; V gene: TRBV30; CDR3 DNA: TGTGCCTGGGACAGGACTGGGGCCAACGTCCTGACTTTC; CDR3 protein: CAWDRTGANVLTF
clone size: -; D gene: -; J gene: TRBJ2-7; CDR3 length: 14; V gene: TRBV2; CDR3 DNA: TGTGCCAGCAGTGAAAAGGGAAGCTCCTACGAGCAGTACTTC; CDR3 protein: CASSEKGSSYEQYF
clone size: -; D gene: TRBD1; J gene: TRBJ2-7; CDR3 length: 15; V gene: TRBV7-3; CDR3 DNA: TGTGCCAGCAGCTTAAGCGGCCAGGGGGCCTACGAGCAGTACTTC; CDR3 protein: CASSLSGQGAYEQYF
clone size: -; D gene: -; J gene: TRBJ2-2; CDR3 length: 14; V gene: TRBV7-9; CDR3 DNA: TGTGCCAGCAGCCCGTCAGCAAACACCGGGGAGCTGTTTTTT; CDR3 protein: CASSPSANTGELFF
clone size: -; D gene: -; J gene: TRBJ2-7; CDR3 length: 15; V gene: TRBV28; CDR3 DNA: TGTGCCAGCAGTCCACCGGGCCCGACCACCTACGAGCAGTACTTC; CDR3 protein: CASSPPGPTTYEQYF
clone size: many; D gene: TRBD2; J gene: TRBJ2-7; CDR3 length: 15; V gene: TRBV5-8; CDR3 DNA: TGTGCCAGCAGCTTCGGACTAGCGGGAGTATACGAGCAGTACTTC; CDR3 protein: CASSFGLAGVYEQYF
clone size: -; D gene: -; J gene: TRBJ1-1; CDR3 length: 15; V gene: TRBV21-1; CDR3 DNA: TGTGCCAGCAGCAACTCGACAGGGGAGAACACTGAAGCTTTCTTT; CDR3 protein: CASSNSTGENTEAFF
clone size: many; D gene: -; J gene: TRBJ2-6; CDR3 length: 16; V gene: TRBV9; CDR3 DNA: TGTGCCAGCAGCAGGGGCCCTCATTCTGGGGCCAACGTCCTGACTTTC; CDR3 protein: CASSRGPHSGANVLTF
clone size: -; D gene: TRBD1; J gene: TRBJ2-6; CDR3 length: 14; V gene: TRBV30; CDR3 DNA: TGTGCCTGGGAGACAGGGTCCGGGGCCAACGTCCTGACTTTC; CDR3 protein: CAWETGSGANVLTF
clone size: many; D gene: -; J gene: TRBJ2-2; CDR3 length: 14; V gene: TRBV6-5; CDR3 DNA: TGTGCCAGCAGTTACTCACTAAGCACCGGGGAGCTGTTTTTT; CDR3 protein: CASSYSLSTGELFF
clone size: -; D gene: -; J gene: TRBJ1-4; CDR3 length: 13; V gene: TRBV28; CDR3 DNA: TGTGCCAGCAGTTCCGCCAGCGGGGAAAAACTGTTTTTT; CDR3 protein: CASSSASGEKLFF
clone size: -; D gene: -; J gene: TRBJ1-1; CDR3 length: 10; V gene: TRBV20-1; CDR3 DNA: TGCAGGCTAGGGGGCACTGAAGCTTTCTTT; CDR3 protein: CRLGGTEAFF
clone size: -; D gene: -; J gene: TRBJ1-3; CDR3 length: 16; V gene: TRBV15; CDR3 DNA: TGTGCCACCAGCCCTCTGGGCGGATACTCTGGAAACACCATATATTTT; CDR3 protein: CATSPLGGYSGNTIYF
clone size: -; D gene: -; J gene: TRBJ1-4; CDR3 length: 14; V gene: TRBV9; CDR3 DNA: TGTGCCAGCAGCGTAGGCGGGATGAATGAAAAACTGTTTTTT; CDR3 protein: CASSVGGMNEKLFF
clone size: -; D gene: -; J gene: TRBJ1-2; CDR3 length: 16; V gene: TRBV27; CDR3 DNA: TGTGCCAGCAGTTTCGTAAGGGGTCCCGATAACTATGGCTACACCTTC; CDR3 protein: CASSFVRGPDNYGYTF
clone size: few; D gene: -; J gene: TRBJ2-5; CDR3 length: 15; V gene: TRBV5-1; CDR3 DNA: TGCGCCAGCAGCGAGCCAGGGGCGGGCCAAGAGACCCAGTACTTC; CDR3 protein: CASSEPGAGQETQYF
clone size: -; D gene: TRBD1; J gene: TRBJ2-7; CDR3 length: 14; V gene: TRBV10-3; CDR3 DNA: TGTGCCATCAGTGTGGGACAGGGTTTCAGTGAGCAGTACTTC; CDR3 protein: CAISVGQGFSEQYF
clone size: -; D gene: -; J gene: TRBJ2-5; CDR3 length: 13; V gene: TRBV30; CDR3 DNA: TGTGCCTGGTCTTCAGGGGACGAAAAGACCCAGTACTTC; CDR3 protein: CAWSSGDEKTQYF
clone size: -; D gene: -; J gene: TRBJ2-7; CDR3 length: 15; V gene: TRBV7-9; CDR3 DNA: TGTGCCAGCAGCTCCCCCGGGACGGGAGACTACGAGCAGTACTTC; CDR3 protein: CASSSPGTGDYEQYF
clone size: once; D gene: -; J gene: TRBJ1-2; CDR3 length: 12; V gene: TRBV28; CDR3 DNA: TGTGCCAGCGCTCCGGGCAGGGCGGGCTACACCTTC; CDR3 protein: CASAPGRAGYTF
clone size: few; D gene: -; J gene: TRBJ1-1; CDR3 length: 13; V gene: TRBV11-1; CDR3 DNA: TGTGCCAGCAGCTTACAGGGGATCGCTGAAGCTTTCTTT; CDR3 protein: CASSLQGIAEAFF
clone size: -; D gene: -; J gene: TRBJ2-1; CDR3 length: 15; V gene: TRBV7-2; CDR3 DNA: TGTGCCAGCAGCAGGACTAGACAGGAGGGCAATGAGCAGTTCTTC; CDR3 protein: CASSRTRQEGNEQFF
clone size: -; D gene: TRBD1; J gene: TRBJ1-5; CDR3 length: 13; V gene: TRBV28; CDR3 DNA: TGTGCCAGCAGATGGGACAGGGATCAGCCCCAGCATTTT; CDR3 protein: CASRWDRDQPQHF
clone size: -; D gene: TRBD1; J gene: TRBJ2-1; CDR3 length: 16; V gene: TRBV28; CDR3 DNA: TGTGCCAGCAGTCGGACAGGGGGCGCCTCCTACAATGAGCAGTTCTTC; CDR3 protein: CASSRTGGASYNEQFF
clone size: -; D gene: -; J gene: TRBJ2-1; CDR3 length: 14; V gene: TRBV18; CDR3 DNA: TGTGCCAGCTCCATCAGCCAGCGGGCCAATGAGCAGTTCTTC; CDR3 protein: CASSISQRANEQFF
clone size: few; D gene: -; J gene: TRBJ2-1; CDR3 length: 15; V gene: TRBV6-5; CDR3 DNA: TGTGCCAGCAGTTACGCGGTCAGCTCCTACAATGAGCAGTTCTTC; CDR3 protein: CASSYAVSSYNEQFF
clone size: -; D gene: -; J gene: TRBJ2-2; CDR3 length: 15; V gene: TRBV18; CDR3 DNA: TGTGCCAGCTCACCGGGACAAGTGGGCACCGGGGAGCTGTTTTTT; CDR3 protein: CASSPGQVGTGELFF
clone size: -; D gene: -; J gene: TRBJ2-2; CDR3 length: 18; V gene: TRBV7-9; CDR3 DNA: TGTGCCAGCAGCTTAGTTTACGGGGAAATCGCGAACACCGGGGAGCTGTTTTTT; CDR3 protein: CASSLVYGEIANTGELFF
clone size: -; D gene: -; J gene: TRBJ1-1; CDR3 length: 17; V gene: TRBV18; CDR3 DNA: TGTGCCAGCTCCGCAACCAAGGATAGCCGTCGAAGCACTGAAGCTTTCTTT; CDR3 protein: CASSATKDSRRSTEAFF
clone size: -; D gene: -; J gene: TRBJ2-2; CDR3 length: 13; V gene: TRBV27; CDR3 DNA: TGTGCCAGCAGTTTTAGTAACACCGGGGAGCTGTTTTTT; CDR3 protein: CASSFSNTGELFF
clone size: -; D gene: -; J gene: TRBJ1-2; CDR3 length: 14; V gene: TRBV30; CDR3 DNA: TGTGCCCGTAGGCAGGGTGCCCCCTTCTATGGCTACACCTTC; CDR3 protein: CARRQGAPFYGYTF
clone size: -; D gene: -; J gene: TRBJ1-4; CDR3 length: 13; V gene: TRBV28; CDR3 DNA: TGTGCCTGTATGGCGACAATCAATGAAAAACTGTTTTTT; CDR3 protein: CACMATINEKLFF
clone size: -; D gene: TRBD1; J gene: TRBJ2-2; CDR3 length: 15; V gene: TRBV28; CDR3 DNA: TGTGCCAGCAGGGGACGGGACAGGGTTTCAGGGGAGCTGTTTTTT; CDR3 protein: CASRGRDRVSGELFF